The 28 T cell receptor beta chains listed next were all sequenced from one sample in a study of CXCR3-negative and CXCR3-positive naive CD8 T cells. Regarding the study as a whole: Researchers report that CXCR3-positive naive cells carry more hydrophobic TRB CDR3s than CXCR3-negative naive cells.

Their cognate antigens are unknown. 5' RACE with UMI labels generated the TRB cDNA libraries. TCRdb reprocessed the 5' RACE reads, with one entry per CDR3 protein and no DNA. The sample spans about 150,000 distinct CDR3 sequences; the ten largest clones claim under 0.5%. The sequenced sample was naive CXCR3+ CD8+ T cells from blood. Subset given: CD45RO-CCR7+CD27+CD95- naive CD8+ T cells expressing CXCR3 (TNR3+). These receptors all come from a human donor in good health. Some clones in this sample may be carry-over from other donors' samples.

The CDR3 is CASSSTGTTTYGYTF. This chain joins TRBV7-3 and TRBJ1-2. There are 15 residues in the CDR3. Germline CDR1 and CDR2: SGHTA and FQGTGA.

CDR3 region: CASSSLGWEGETQYF. The rearrangement joins TRBV7-2 to TRBJ2-5; TCRdb calls TRBD2, which cannot be checked without DNA. Germline V gene data show CDR1 as SGHTA and CDR2 as FQGNSA. The CDR3 covers 15 residues.

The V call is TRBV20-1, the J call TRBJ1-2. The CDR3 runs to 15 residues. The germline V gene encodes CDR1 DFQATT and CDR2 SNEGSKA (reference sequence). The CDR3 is CSAFTLETANYGYTF.

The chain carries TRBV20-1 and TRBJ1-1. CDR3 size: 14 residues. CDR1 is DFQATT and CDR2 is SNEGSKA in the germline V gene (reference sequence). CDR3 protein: CSARPPGLYTEAFF.

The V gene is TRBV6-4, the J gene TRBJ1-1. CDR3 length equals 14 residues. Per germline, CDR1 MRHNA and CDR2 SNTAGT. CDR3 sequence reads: CASSRDSGNTEAFF.

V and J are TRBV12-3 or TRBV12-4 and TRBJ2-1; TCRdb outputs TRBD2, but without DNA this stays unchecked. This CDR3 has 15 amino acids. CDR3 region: CASSQLAGGLFEQFF.

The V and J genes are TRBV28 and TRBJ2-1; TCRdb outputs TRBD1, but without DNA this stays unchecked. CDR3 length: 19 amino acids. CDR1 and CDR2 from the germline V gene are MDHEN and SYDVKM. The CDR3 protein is CASSLFSWGPPDGVHEQFF.

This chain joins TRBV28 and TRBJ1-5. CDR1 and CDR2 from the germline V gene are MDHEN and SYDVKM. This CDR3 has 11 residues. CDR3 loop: CASSRNQPQHF.

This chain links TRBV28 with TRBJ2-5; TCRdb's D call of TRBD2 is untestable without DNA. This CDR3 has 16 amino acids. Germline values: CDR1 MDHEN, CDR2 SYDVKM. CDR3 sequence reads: CASSLGTSAGRETQYF.

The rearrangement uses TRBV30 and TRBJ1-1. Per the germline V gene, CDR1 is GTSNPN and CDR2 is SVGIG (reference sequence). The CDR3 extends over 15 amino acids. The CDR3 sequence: CAWTIWWRGDTEAFF.

CDR3 residues: CASSESRNQPQHF. V gene TRBV6-1 combines with J gene TRBJ1-5; TCRdb names TRBD1, which stays unverified in the absence of DNA. Germline CDR1 and CDR2: MNHNS and SASEGT. There are 13 residues in the CDR3.

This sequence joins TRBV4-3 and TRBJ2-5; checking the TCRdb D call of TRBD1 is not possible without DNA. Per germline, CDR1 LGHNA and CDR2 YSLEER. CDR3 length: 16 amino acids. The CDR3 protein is CASSQGSRWGQETQYF.

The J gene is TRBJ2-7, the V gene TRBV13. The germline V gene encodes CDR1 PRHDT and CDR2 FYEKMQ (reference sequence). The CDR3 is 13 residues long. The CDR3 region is CASSLGPKSEQYF.

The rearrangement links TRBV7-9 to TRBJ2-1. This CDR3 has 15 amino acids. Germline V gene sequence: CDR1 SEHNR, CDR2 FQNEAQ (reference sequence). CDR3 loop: CASSSRYRSYNEQFF.

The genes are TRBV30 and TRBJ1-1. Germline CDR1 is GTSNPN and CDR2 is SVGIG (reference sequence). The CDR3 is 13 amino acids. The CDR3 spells CAWSWGVNTEAFF. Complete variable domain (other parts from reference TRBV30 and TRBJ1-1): SQTIHQWPATLVQPVGSPLSLECTVEGTSNPNLYWYRQAAGRGLQLLFYSVGIGQISSEVPQNLSASRPQDRQFILSSKKLLLSDSGFYLCAWSWGVNTEAFFGQGTRLTVV.

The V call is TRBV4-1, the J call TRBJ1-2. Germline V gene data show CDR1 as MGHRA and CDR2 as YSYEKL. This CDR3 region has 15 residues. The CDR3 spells CASSQDRTVNYGYTF.

The CDR3 loop is CASSTPDRGLNYGYTF. The chain uses TRBV7-9 and TRBJ1-2; TCRdb's D call, TRBD1, is unchecked because there is no DNA. Germline values: CDR1 SEHNR, CDR2 FQNEAQ (reference sequence). The CDR3 loop spans 16 amino acids.

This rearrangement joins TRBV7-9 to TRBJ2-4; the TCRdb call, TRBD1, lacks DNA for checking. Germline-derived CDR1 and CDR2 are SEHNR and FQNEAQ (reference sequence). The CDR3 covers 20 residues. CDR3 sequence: CASSVQPGSSTANAKNIQYF.

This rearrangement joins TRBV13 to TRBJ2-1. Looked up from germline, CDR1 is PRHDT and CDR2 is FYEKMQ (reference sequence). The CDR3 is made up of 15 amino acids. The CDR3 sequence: CASSLRYNSYNEQFF.

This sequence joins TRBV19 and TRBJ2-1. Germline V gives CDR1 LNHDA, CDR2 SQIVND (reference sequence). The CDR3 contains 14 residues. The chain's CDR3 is CASSWRLGYNEQFF. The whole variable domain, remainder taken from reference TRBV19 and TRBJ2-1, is DGGITQSPKYLFRKEGQNVTLSCEQNLNHDAMYWYRQDPGQGLRLIYYSQIVNDFQKGDIAEGYSVSREKKESFPLTVTSAQKNPTAFYLCASSWRLGYNEQFFGPGTRLTVL.

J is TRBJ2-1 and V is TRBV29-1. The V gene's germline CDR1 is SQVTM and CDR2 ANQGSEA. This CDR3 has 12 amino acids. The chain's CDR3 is CSVEDLRNEQFF.

The CDR3 here is CVSTVSAGSYEQYF. The chain employs TRBV7-9 and TRBJ2-7. Germline-derived CDR1 and CDR2 are SEHNR and FQNEAQ (reference sequence). This CDR3 is 14 amino acids long.

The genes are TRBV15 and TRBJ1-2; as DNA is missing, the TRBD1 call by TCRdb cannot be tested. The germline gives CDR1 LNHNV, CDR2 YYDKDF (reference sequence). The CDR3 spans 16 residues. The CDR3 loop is CATSRLKQEINYGYTF.

This CDR3 is CASRQPSSTEAFF. The chain joins TRBV4-1 to TRBJ1-1. The germline V gene encodes CDR1 MGHRA and CDR2 YSYEKL. This CDR3 has 13 residues.

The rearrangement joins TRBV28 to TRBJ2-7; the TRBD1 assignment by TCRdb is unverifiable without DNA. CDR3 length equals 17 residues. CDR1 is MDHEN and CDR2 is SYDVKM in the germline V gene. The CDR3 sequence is CASSSHVGQGALYEQYF.

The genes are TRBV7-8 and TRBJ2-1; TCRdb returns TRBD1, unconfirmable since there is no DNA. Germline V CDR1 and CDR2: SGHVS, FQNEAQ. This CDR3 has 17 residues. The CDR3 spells CASSLVSDRGLGVEQFF.

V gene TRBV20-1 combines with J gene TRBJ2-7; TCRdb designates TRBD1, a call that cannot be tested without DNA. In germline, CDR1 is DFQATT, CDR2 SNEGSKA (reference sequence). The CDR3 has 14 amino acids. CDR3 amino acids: CSARDRGAGYEQYF.

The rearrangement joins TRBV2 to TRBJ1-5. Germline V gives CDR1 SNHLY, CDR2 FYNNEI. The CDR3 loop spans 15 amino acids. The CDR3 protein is CASSEALGENQPQHF.